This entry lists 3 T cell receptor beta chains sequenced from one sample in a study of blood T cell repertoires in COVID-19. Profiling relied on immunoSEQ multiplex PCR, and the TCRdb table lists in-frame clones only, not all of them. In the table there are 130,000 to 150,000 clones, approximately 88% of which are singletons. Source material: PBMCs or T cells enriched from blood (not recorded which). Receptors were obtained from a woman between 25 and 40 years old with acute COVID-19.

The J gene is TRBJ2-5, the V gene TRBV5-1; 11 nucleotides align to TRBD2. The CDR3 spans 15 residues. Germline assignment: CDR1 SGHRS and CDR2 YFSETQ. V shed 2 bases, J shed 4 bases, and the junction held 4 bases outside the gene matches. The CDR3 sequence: CASSLTSGSIETQYF. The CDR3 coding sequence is TGCGCCAGCAGCTTAACTAGCGGGAGTATAGAGACCCAGTACTTC.

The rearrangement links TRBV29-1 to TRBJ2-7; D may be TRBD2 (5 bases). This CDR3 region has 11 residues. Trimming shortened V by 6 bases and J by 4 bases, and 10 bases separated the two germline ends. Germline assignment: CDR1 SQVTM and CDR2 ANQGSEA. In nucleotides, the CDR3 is TGCAGCGTGGCGGGTACGTACGAGCAGTACTTC. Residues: CSVAGTYEQYF.

For the CDR3, the DNA is TGTGCCAGTTCGACTAGCGGGAGTGCCGCAGATACGCAGTATTTT. Encoded protein: CASSTSGSAADTQYF. V is TRBV19 and J is TRBJ2-3; 12 positions match TRBD2. With 8 bases clipped from V and 4 bases from J, the junction kept 7 bases outside the gene matches. CDR1 is LNHDA and CDR2 is SQIVND in the germline V gene (reference sequence). This CDR3 is 15 amino acids long.